The 5 T cell receptor beta chains given below trace back to one sample, sequenced in a study of memory CD4+ T cells and cytomegalovirus serostatus. Using immunoSEQ multiplex PCR, the repertoire was profiled, and TCRdb retains in-frame clones only, with some absent. Of tens of thousands of clones listed, more than 70% are singletons. The sort gate was single viable CD3+CD4+CD8-CD45RO+ cells for memory CD4+ T cells. Material for sequencing was memory CD4+ T cells from blood. The receptor source for this set is an adult in good health and CMV-seronegative.

V gene TRBV11-2 combines with J gene TRBJ1-2, with 10 bases matching TRBD1. This CDR3 contains 15 residues. V shed 4 bases, J shed 6 bases, and the junction held 8 bases outside the gene matches. Per germline, CDR1 SGHAT and CDR2 FQNNGV. CDR3 sequence reads: CASSSVAGTGDGYTF. Here the CDR3 DNA reads TGTGCCAGCAGCTCCGTCGCCGGGACAGGGGATGGCTACACCTTC. The whole variable domain, filled in from reference TRBV11-2 and TRBJ1-2, reads EAGVAQSPRYKIIEKRQSVAFWCNPISGHATLYWYQQILGQGPKLLIQFQNNGVVDDSQLPKDRFSAERLKGVDSTLKIQPAKLEDSAVYLCASSSVAGTGDGYTFGSGTRLTVV.

The rearrangement uses TRBV28 and TRBJ1-4; D gene ambiguous. The CDR3 extends over 11 amino acids. CDR1 is MDHEN and CDR2 is SYDVKM in the germline V gene. V lost 8 bases and J 5 bases, leaving 6 bases between the germline ends. The CDR3 sequence is CASAQNEKLFF. Here the CDR3 DNA reads TGTGCCAGCGCCCAAAATGAAAAACTGTTTTTT.

V is TRBV6-6 and J is TRBJ1-4, with D possibly matching TRBD1 (6 bases). The germline V gene has CDR1 MNHNY and CDR2 SVGAGI (reference sequence). V was clipped by 6 bases and J by 4 bases, with 12 bases between them. The CDR3 has 14 amino acids. The CDR3 is CASSIQGGNEKLFF. DNA for the CDR3: TGTGCCAGCAGCATACAGGGAGGTAATGAAAAACTGTTTTTT.

CDR3 sequence: CASSLLTGEDEQFF. CDR3 DNA: TGTGCCAGCAGCTTGTTGACGGGAGAGGATGAGCAGTTCTTC. The V gene is TRBV5-5, the J gene TRBJ2-1; D perhaps matches TRBD2 (6 bases). With 1 base removed from V and 8 bases from J, the gap between germline ends came to 13 bases. The CDR3 has 14 amino acids. Germline V lookup: CDR1 SGHKS, CDR2 YYEKEE (reference sequence).

The table lists this clone with a count of one. This chain connects TRBV10-3 to TRBJ1-5, with TRBD1 identical over 8 bases. The length of the CDR3 is 17 residues. In germline, CDR1 is ENHRY, CDR2 SYGVKD. V shed 4 bases and J 0 bases; nucleotides not matched to a gene: 8. The CDR3 reads CAISAGGLVNSNQPQHF. CDR3 nucleotides: TGTGCCATCAGTGCAGGGGGCCTCGTCAATAGCAATCAGCCCCAGCATTTT.